What follows describes a single T cell receptor beta chain. The antigen remains undetermined. Primers for the PCR totalled 60 Vbeta and 13 Jbeta. The method was immunoSEQ multiplex PCR; TCRdb's version includes in-frame clones alone and lacks a portion of them. The table records roughly 99,000 clones, about 80% of them present only once. The sample belongs to a study of cytomegalovirus exposure and HLA in healthy donors. Study outcomes and limitations: HLA alleles showed associations with about 17,000 TCR beta sequences in a later analysis, at a 0.05 false discovery rate. A few chains linked to CMV were shown in vitro to be specific for CMV antigens. By HLA locus, TCR association rates varied in a later analysis, with DRB1 showing the most and HLA-C the fewest. The investigators catalogued 150 to 200 TCR beta chains as cytomegalovirus-associated.

The CDR3 has 19 amino acids. The V gene's germline CDR1 is MNHEY and CDR2 SMNVEV (reference sequence). V was cut by 0 bases and J by 0 bases, with 19 bases left in between. The chain joins TRBV27 to TRBJ2-3, with a weak D call TRBD1 (5 bases). The sequence came from a male donor in good health and CMV-seropositive. Sequencing was performed on PBMCs. CDR3 bases: TGTGCCAGCAGTTTATCGAGTGGTCCAGGGCGCCGCAGCACAGATACGCAGTATTTT. Amino acids: CASSLSSGPGRRSTDTQYF.